These T cell receptor beta chains were read from a single sample in a study of PD-1 blockade in classical Hodgkin lymphoma. TCRdb keeps only in-frame clones here, not all; method: immunoSEQ multiplex PCR. Among under 20,000 clones listed, about 88% were seen once. Sequencing was performed on peripheral blood mononuclear cells (PBMCs), taken at baseline. The receptors derive from a human donor with classical Hodgkin lymphoma. Each CDR3 is given with its conserved first and last residue. The order of the fields is D gene, J gene, V gene, CDR3 protein. A D gene is named only where the DNA matches it firmly.

d_gene: .; j_gene: TRBJ2-7; v_gene: TRBV9; CDR3aa: CASSVDDHEQYF
d_gene: .; j_gene: TRBJ2-3; v_gene: TRBV4-3; CDR3aa: CASSPEGWSTDTQYF
d_gene: .; j_gene: TRBJ2-2; v_gene: TRBV5-6; CDR3aa: CASTRSAGELFF
d_gene: .; j_gene: TRBJ2-5; v_gene: TRBV7-2; CDR3aa: CASSFGPKETQYF
d_gene: TRBD2; j_gene: TRBJ2-3; v_gene: TRBV7-2; CDR3aa: CASSLGLVAQYF
d_gene: .; j_gene: TRBJ2-3; v_gene: TRBV9; CDR3aa: CASSVEGVRGIADTQYF
d_gene: .; j_gene: TRBJ1-3; v_gene: TRBV10-2; CDR3aa: CASSEYDRQASGNTIYF
d_gene: .; j_gene: TRBJ2-3; v_gene: TRBV9; CDR3aa: CASSHHYNPGTDTQYF
d_gene: .; j_gene: TRBJ1-1; v_gene: TRBV19; CDR3aa: CASRVGSNTEAFF
d_gene: .; j_gene: TRBJ1-4; v_gene: TRBV9; CDR3aa: CASSVGRALNEKLFF
d_gene: TRBD2; j_gene: TRBJ2-1; v_gene: TRBV19; CDR3aa: CASTPTSGIYNEQFF
d_gene: .; j_gene: TRBJ1-2; v_gene: TRBV4-2; CDR3aa: CASSQNREPSHGYTF
d_gene: .; j_gene: TRBJ2-1; v_gene: TRBV2; CDR3aa: CASSWGANEQFF
d_gene: TRBD2; j_gene: TRBJ2-3; v_gene: TRBV19; CDR3aa: CASRPYSGGAPTDTQYF
d_gene: .; j_gene: TRBJ2-7; v_gene: TRBV19; CDR3aa: CASSGTLVSYEQYF
d_gene: .; j_gene: TRBJ2-7; v_gene: TRBV6-1; CDR3aa: CASSPGHEQYF
d_gene: TRBD1; j_gene: TRBJ1-5; v_gene: TRBV28; CDR3aa: CASSSWDREGYSNQPQHF